Listed below are T cell receptor beta chains from one sample, sequenced in a study of blood T cell repertoires in COVID-19. Repertoires were generated with immunoSEQ multiplex PCR, while TCRdb's copy carries only in-frame clones and drops some. The sample lists under 200,000 clones; around 79% were seen once. Sequenced input: PBMCs or T cells enriched from blood (not recorded which). The receptors were gathered from a woman between 70 and 85 years old in a cohort exposed to, infected with or recovered from COVID-19 (not recorded which). Each CDR3 is given without its conserved first and last residue. Fields, in order: J gene, V gene, CDR3 protein.

TRBJ2-7	TRBV18	ASSPSSYEQY
TRBJ1-2	TRBV11-3	ASSLEAGDYGYT
TRBJ2-2	TRBV15	ATSRATSGTGELF
TRBJ2-1	TRBV7-3	ASSSLADNEQF
TRBJ2-4	TRBV29-1	SVVTGLTGRSQY
TRBJ2-1	TRBV2	ASRGGGTEQF
TRBJ2-5	TRBV18	ASSQAEGGETQY
TRBJ1-5	TRBV12-3/TRBV12-4	ASSLDRDQPQH
TRBJ2-2	TRBV6-5	ASSSRGLGELF
TRBJ1-1	TRBV5-1	ASSLEPGGRNTEAF
TRBJ1-6	TRBV7-2	AIRQGPPGSYNSPLH
TRBJ2-3	TRBV7-9	ASSLMGASTDTQY
TRBJ2-1	TRBV29-1	SVASAAGVYNEQF
TRBJ2-7	TRBV6-5	ASSPSVWTYEQY
TRBJ2-5	TRBV7-9	ASSFRDTQETQY
TRBJ2-5	TRBV5-1	ASSLTEETQY
TRBJ2-7	TRBV27	ASRPWIAGEYEQY
TRBJ1-5	TRBV7-2	ASSSQGNSNQPQH
TRBJ1-1	TRBV6-5	ASRLNTEAF
TRBJ2-3	TRBV11-2	ASSLAGTDTQY
TRBJ2-1	TRBV6-2/TRBV6-3	ASSSTMNYYNEQF
TRBJ2-7	TRBV11-2	ASSLGTDRGEQY
TRBJ2-7	TRBV7-2	ASRSSGSYEQY
TRBJ1-5	TRBV12-5	ASGRGLNQPQH
TRBJ1-3	TRBV29-1	SVVVVGNTIY
TRBJ2-3	TRBV6-5	ASSSSPDTQY
TRBJ1-6	TRBV9	ASSSGTGGSPLH
TRBJ2-1	TRBV28	ASSLRLAGGYEQF
TRBJ1-2	TRBV6-6	ASSYLGDYGYT
TRBJ1-2	TRBV11-1	ASSPGVTYGYT
TRBJ2-5	TRBV3-1/TRBV3-2	ASSRTGTNQETQY
TRBJ1-6	TRBV10-3	AISPLGPYNSPLH
TRBJ2-1	TRBV19	ASRARGKDRWF
TRBJ1-6	TRBV28	ASRGQQNSPLH
TRBJ2-7	TRBV5-1	ASSFLAGSEQY
TRBJ2-2	TRBV5-1	ASSRSGPPNTGELF
TRBJ1-1	TRBV19	ASSKSVDYTEAF